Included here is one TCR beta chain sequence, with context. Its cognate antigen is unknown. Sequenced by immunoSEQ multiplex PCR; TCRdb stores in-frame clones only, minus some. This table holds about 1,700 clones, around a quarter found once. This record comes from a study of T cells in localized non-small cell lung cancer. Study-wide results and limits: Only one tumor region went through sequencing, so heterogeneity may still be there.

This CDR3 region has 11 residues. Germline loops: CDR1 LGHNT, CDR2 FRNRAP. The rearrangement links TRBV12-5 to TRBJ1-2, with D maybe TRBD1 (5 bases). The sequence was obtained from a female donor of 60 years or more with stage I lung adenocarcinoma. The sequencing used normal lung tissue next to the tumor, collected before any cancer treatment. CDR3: CAIRDGYGYTF. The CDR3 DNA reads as TGTGCCATCCGGGACGGCTATGGCTACACCTTC.